A selection of T cell receptor beta chains follows, all from one sample in a study of identical twins. MiXCR, run by TCRdb on the 5' RACE reads, gives a single entry per CDR3 protein. Of 600,000 to 800,000 distinct CDR3 sequences detected, around 20% appear once; the ten largest clones hold about 4.5%. These data were also filed under a second study, of T cells expressing NK-cell markers.

The sample comprised PBMCs. These receptors all come from a woman aged 18-35 years in good health. The CDR3 runs from the conserved cysteine through the conserved F or W. D genes are given only for firm matches. Some rows have no size entry. The others give once, few or many, or a class for an expanded clone.

TRBV12-3/TRBV12-4	.	TRBJ2-5	13	TRBD2	TGTGCCAGCAGCCGGGGGGAGCAAGGGACCCAGTACTTC	CASSRGEQGTQYF
TRBV6-1	few	TRBJ2-7	13	TRBD2	TGTGCCAGCAAGCGGGGGTTCGGCTCCGAGCAGTACTTC	CASKRGFGSEQYF
TRBV20-1	.	TRBJ2-7	17	TRBD2	TGCAGTGCTAGAGGCCAACCGGTGAGCGGGGGCTATTACGAGCAGTACTTC	CSARGQPVSGGYYEQYF
TRBV12-3/TRBV12-4	.	TRBJ1-6	14	.	TGTGCCAGCAGCAATGGACGGACGAATTCACCCCTCCACTTT	CASSNGRTNSPLHF
TRBV5-6	once	TRBJ2-5	13	.	TGTGCCAGCAGCGGACTCGGGGAAGAGACCCAGTACTTC	CASSGLGEETQYF
TRBV12-3/TRBV12-4	.	TRBJ2-1	16	TRBD2	TGTGCCAGCAGTTTTAGCGGCGGGAGATCTGGCAATGAGCAGTTCTTC	CASSFSGGRSGNEQFF
TRBV9	.	TRBJ2-5	14	TRBD2	TGTGCCAGCAGTCGGACGGGGGGCCAAGAGACCCAGTACTTC	CASSRTGGQETQYF
TRBV27	many	TRBJ1-4	14	TRBD1	TGTGCCAGCAGTTTGGACAGGCCCTATGAAAAACTGTTTTTT	CASSLDRPYEKLFF
TRBV12-3/TRBV12-4	.	TRBJ2-3	12	.	TGTGCCAGCAGCGCCGGGGTCGGGAAGCAGTCTTTT	CASSAGVGKQSF
TRBV20-1	.	TRBJ2-7	15	TRBD2	TGCAGCGCAGGAATCCGACTAGCGGCAATCTACGAGCAGTACTTC	CSAGIRLAAIYEQYF
TRBV6-2/TRBV6-3	many	TRBJ2-7	15	.	TGTGCCAGCAGTTACTCACCGGACAATCACTACGAGCAGTACTTC	CASSYSPDNHYEQYF
TRBV6-5	many	TRBJ1-6	15	.	TGTGCCAGCAGTTACTCGAGTGGGGGCATTTCACCCCTCCACTTT	CASSYSSGGISPLHF
TRBV7-6	once	TRBJ2-2	17	.	TGTGCCAGCAGCCCACGGCGGGGACCTACGAACACCGGGGAGCTGTTTTTT	CASSPRRGPTNTGELFF